These 26 T cell receptor beta chains share one sample of origin, sequenced in a study of vaccination and CD4 T cells after COVID-19. Sequencing of DNA taken from cultured CD4+ T cells relied on the Oncomine TCR Beta short-read assay. MiXCR, run by TCRdb on the PCR reads, gives a single entry per CDR3 protein. The profile shows under 25,000 distinct CDR3 sequences, approximately 48% of them singletons. What these receptors recognize is not known. Specified treatment: approximately nine-day PBMC culture with coronavirus spike peptide pools or control peptides (ViraFEST assay). Sequencing used cultured CD4+ T cells from blood. The receptors here all came from a human donor with COVID-19.

This clonotype occurred a few times. V is TRBV10-3 and J is TRBJ2-2; 14 nucleotides line up with TRBD2. V shed 1 base, J shed 0 bases, and the junction held 4 bases outside the gene matches. Germline V gene sequence: CDR1 ENHRY, CDR2 SYGVKD. The CDR3 has 19 amino acids. The CDR3 region is CAISEYGTSGGANTGELFF. The CDR3 bases are TGTGCCATCAGTGAGTATGGGACTAGCGGGGGAGCGAACACCGGGGAGCTGTTTTTT.

The chain employs TRBV27 and TRBJ2-6; D assignment may be TRBD1 or TRBD2 (5 bases each). The V end lost 6 bases, the J end lost 4 bases, and 25 bases lay between the germline ends. There are 19 residues in the CDR3. Per the germline V gene, CDR1 is MNHEY and CDR2 is SMNVEV (reference sequence). CDR3 DNA: TGTGCCAGCAGCTTCCTCGGTCGGGGCCCCTCGCCCGGGGCCAACGTCCTGACTTTC. Residues: CASSFLGRGPSPGANVLTF. The full variable domain, with the rest looked up from reference TRBV27 and TRBJ2-6, is EAQVTQNPRYLITVTGKKLTVTCSQNMNHEYMSWYRQDPGLGLRQIYYSMNVEVTDKGDVPEGYKVSRKEKRNFPLILESPSPNQTSLYFCASSFLGRGPSPGANVLTFGAGSRLTVL.

The chain combines TRBV6-1 with TRBJ2-3; TRBD1 aligns across 11 bases. CDR3 length: 19 amino acids. Per germline, CDR1 MNHNS and CDR2 SASEGT. V lost 4 bases and J lost 3; bases outside the gene matches: 15. Here the CDR3 reads CASSGRTGGDRGRTDTQYF. The DNA for the CDR3 is TGTGCCAGCAGTGGACGGACAGGGGGCGACCGGGGTCGTACAGATACGCAGTATTTT.

This chain joins TRBV5-1 and TRBJ2-3; 9 bases map to TRBD1. The CDR3 covers 15 residues. V shed 3 bases and J 5 bases; nucleotides not matched to a gene: 7. Germline lookup yields CDR1 SGHRS and CDR2 YFSETQ. CDR3 DNA sequence: TGCGCCAGCAGCTCTGCACAGGGGGCAATAGATACGCAGTATTTT. Protein sequence: CASSSAQGAIDTQYF.

This clonotype was seen a few times. This sequence joins TRBV7-2 and TRBJ1-1; 8 positions agree with TRBD1. CDR1 and CDR2 (germline): SGHTA, FQGNSA. This CDR3 has 15 residues. Trimming removed 7 bases from V and 4 bases from J; junction bases left unmatched: 11. CDR3 in DNA: TGTGCCAGCATCGAGGAAGACAGGGGAGGCACTGAAGCTTTCTTT. Translating it yields CASIEEDRGGTEAFF.

J is TRBJ1-2 and V is TRBV28; possible D gene TRBD1, 5 bases. Germline lookup yields CDR1 MDHEN and CDR2 SYDVKM. CDR3 length: 16 residues. Trimming shortened V by 5 bases and J by 4 bases, and 20 bases separated the two germline ends. The CDR3 loop reads CASSPPGRGFGYGYTF. The CDR3 coding sequence is TGTGCCAGCAGTCCCCCCGGGAGGGGCTTTGGCTATGGCTACACCTTC.

The chain joins TRBV29-1 to TRBJ2-7, with TRBD2 as a possible D gene (6 bases). This CDR3 region has 14 residues. The ends were cut back, 2 bases at V and 6 bases at J, with 17 bases in the middle. CDR1 and CDR2 (germline): SQVTM, ANQGSEA. In DNA form, the CDR3 reads TGCAGCGTTGAACTGGGACTCGCGAACGGCGAGCAGTACTTC. Protein: CSVELGLANGEQYF.

The CDR3 reads CSARDPLAGATDTQYF. DNA for the CDR3: TGCAGTGCTAGAGATCCCCTAGCGGGGGCCACAGATACGCAGTATTTT. This chain uses TRBV20-1 with TRBJ2-3; 10 bases are shared with TRBD2. CDR1 is DFQATT and CDR2 is SNEGSKA in the germline V gene (reference sequence). This CDR3 contains 16 residues. J lost 2 bases, V lost 0 bases, and 5 bases had no gene match.

V gene TRBV6-1 combines with J gene TRBJ2-6; 9 positions match TRBD1. The CDR3 has 17 residues. Germline V lookup: CDR1 MNHNS, CDR2 SASEGT. After removal of 8 bases from V and 2 bases from J, the junction contained 10 bases not matched to a gene. CDR3 residues: CASGAGTGFAGANVLTF. CDR3 DNA sequence: TGTGCCAGCGGGGCCGGGACAGGGTTCGCTGGGGCCAACGTCCTGACTTTC.

The chain has TRBV2 and TRBJ2-7, with D tentatively TRBD1 (6 bases). Germline loops: CDR1 SNHLY, CDR2 FYNNEI. V was shortened by 1 base and J by 1 base, with 11 bases between the two germline ends. The CDR3 is 15 residues long. The CDR3 sequence is CASSEEAGQSYEQYF. CDR3 bases: TGTGCCAGCAGTGAAGAGGCCGGACAGTCCTACGAGCAGTACTTC.

The V and J genes are TRBV7-2 and TRBJ1-1; no reliable D call. The CDR3 consists of 14 residues. Per germline, CDR1 SGHTA and CDR2 FQGNSA. V lost 4 bases to trimming and J lost 0 bases, with 9 bases between them. The CDR3 region is CASSSTALNTEAFF. The CDR3 DNA reads TGTGCCAGCAGCTCCACGGCCCTGAACACTGAAGCTTTCTTT.

A word on this clonotype: The junction and the germline gene differ at one end; a read error may be behind it. This sequence joins TRBV19 and TRBJ2-7, with D unclear. CDR3 length equals 13 residues. Germline V CDR1 and CDR2: LNHDA, SQIVND (reference sequence). Here the CDR3 DNA reads TGTGCCAGTAGTATCTACATTTTCGACGAGCGGTACTTC. Translation: CASSIYIFDERYF.

This clonotype was found a few times. The J gene is TRBJ2-5, the V gene TRBV27; D might be TRBD1 (5 bases). The length of the CDR3 is 19 residues. V was pared by 4 bases and J by 2 bases, with 26 bases between. Looked up from germline, CDR1 is MNHEY and CDR2 is SMNVEV (reference sequence). CDR3 loop: CASSSPPLRTRLRQETQYF. The DNA of the CDR3 is TGTGCCAGCAGTTCACCCCCCCTTAGGACACGACTGCGGCAAGAGACCCAGTACTTC.

The rearrangement joins TRBV6-5 to TRBJ1-6; D is perhaps TRBD1 (6 bases). The CDR3 contains 18 residues. From germline, CDR1 is MNHEY and CDR2 SVGAGI. Trimming stripped 0 bases from V and 0 bases from J, with 12 bases between. For the CDR3, the DNA is TGTGCCAGCAGTTACTCAATCAGGGGAAGCTCCTATAATTCACCCCTCCACTTT. It is translated as CASSYSIRGSSYNSPLHF.

This clonotype was found a few times. V is TRBV5-4 and J is TRBJ2-5, with 12 bases lining up with TRBD2. V was clipped by 1 base and J by 3 bases; unmatched bases: 7. The germline CDR1 and CDR2 sequences are SGHNT and YYREEE (reference sequence). The CDR3 length is 17 residues. As DNA, the CDR3 is TGTGCCAGCAGCTTGCCTGGAACTAGCGGGGGGAAAGAGACCCAGTACTTC. Amino acid sequence: CASSLPGTSGGKETQYF.

This clonotype was recorded a few times. The chain recombines TRBV7-9 with TRBJ1-6; tentative D call: TRBD1 (6 bases). This CDR3 contains 16 residues. CDR1 is SEHNR and CDR2 is FQNEAQ in the germline V gene (reference sequence). Deletions cut 1 base from V and 8 bases from J, with 15 bases between. The CDR3 loop reads CASSLGTGTNYSPLHF. CDR3 sequence (DNA): TGTGCCAGCAGCTTAGGGACCGGGACAAATTATTCACCCCTCCACTTT.

This clonotype has only a few counts. A read error may account for a junction end that differs from germline. The V call is TRBV7-2, the J call TRBJ1-1; D might be TRBD1 (6 bases). Germline V gene sequence: CDR1 SGHTA, CDR2 FQGNSA. The CDR3 sequence is 14 residues long. The CDR3 DNA is TGTGCCAGCAGTTTAGCGGGACATCCTCCTGAAGCTTTCTTT. As protein: CASSLAGHPPEAFF.

The chain employs TRBV7-6 and TRBJ1-1; no firm D call. V lost 0 bases to trimming and J lost 4 bases, with 9 bases between them. This CDR3 is built from 14 residues. Germline V gene lookup returns CDR1 SGHVS and CDR2 FNYEAQ. CDR3 region: CASSLAVGSTEAFF. For the CDR3, the DNA is TGTGCCAGCAGCTTAGCGGTGGGGAGCACTGAAGCTTTCTTT.

The chain links TRBV19 to TRBJ2-7; 9 bases are a match to TRBD1. The CDR3 extends over 15 amino acids. Losses at the gene ends were 1 base for V and 9 bases for J; bases not matched to a gene: 10. The germline gives CDR1 LNHDA, CDR2 SQIVND (reference sequence). In DNA, the CDR3 is TGTGCCAGTAGTATAGTAGGGACAGGGCTCAGCGGGCAGTACTTC. The encoded protein is CASSIVGTGLSGQYF.

The rearrangement links TRBV5-1 to TRBJ2-7, with D perhaps matching TRBD1 (6 bases). Trimming cost V 4 bases and J 5 bases, with 19 bases left between them. This CDR3 contains 15 residues. Germline-derived CDR1 and CDR2 are SGHRS and YFSETQ. This CDR3 is CASSPGLRQAHEQYF. CDR3 in DNA: TGCGCCAGCAGCCCCGGATTAAGACAGGCCCACGAGCAGTACTTC. The full variable domain, with the rest looked up from reference TRBV5-1 and TRBJ2-7, is KAGVTQTPRYLIKTRGQQVTLSCSPISGHRSVSWYQQTPGQGLQFLFEYFSETQRNKGNFPGRFSGRQFSNSRSEMNVSTLELGDSALYLCASSPGLRQAHEQYFGPGTRLTVT.

The chain is built from TRBV9 and TRBJ1-2, with 7 bases aligning to TRBD1. The V gene end was trimmed by 0 bases and the J gene end by 5 bases; junction bases not matched to a gene: 4. Per germline, CDR1 SGDLS and CDR2 YYNGEE. This CDR3 spans 14 amino acids. Written as DNA, the CDR3 is TGTGCCAGCAGCGTAGGTGGGACAGCGTATGGCTACACCTTC. Its protein is CASSVGGTAYGYTF.

V usage is TRBV7-6 and J usage is TRBJ2-5; possibly TRBD1 or TRBD2 for D (6 bases each). The CDR3 totals 13 residues. CDR1 and CDR2 (germline): SGHVS, FNYEAQ. V lost 6 bases, J lost 5 bases, and 13 bases lay in between. This CDR3 reads CASSGRGRETQYF. CDR3 coding DNA: TGTGCCAGCAGTGGCCGGGGGCGGGAGACCCAGTACTTC.

The DNA for the CDR3 is TGTGCCAGCAGTCTGGGACAGACCCACTGGGGCACTGAAGCTTTCTTT. Translating gives CASSLGQTHWGTEAFF. The chain recombines TRBV6-1 with TRBJ1-1; 7 bases map to TRBD1. The CDR3 has 16 amino acids. Trimming removed 5 bases from V and 4 bases from J; junction bases left unmatched: 13. Germline V gene data show CDR1 as MNHNS and CDR2 as SASEGT.

The table lists this clonotype with a few counts. This chain links TRBV12-3 or TRBV12-4 with TRBJ1-1; D gene uncertain. CDR3 length: 15 amino acids. With 5 bases removed from V and 0 bases from J, the gap between germline ends came to 13 bases. CDR3 protein: CASSPDSFLNTEAFF. CDR3 nucleotide sequence: TGTGCCAGCAGTCCGGACTCCTTCCTGAACACTGAAGCTTTCTTT.

This clonotype was detected only a few times. V usage is TRBV12-3 or TRBV12-4 and J usage is TRBJ1-1; D gene ambiguous. Trimming pared 5 bases from V and 1 base from J, leaving 8 bases between. The CDR3 spans 13 residues. CDR3 coding DNA: TGTGCCAGCAGTCTCACAGCGAACACTGAAGCTTTCTTT. As protein: CASSLTANTEAFF.

The V and J genes are TRBV6-2 or TRBV6-3 and TRBJ1-1, with TRBD1 matching over 9 bases. CDR3 length: 14 residues. Germline CDR1 reads MNHEY; CDR2 reads SVGEGT. J lost 5 bases, V lost 10 bases, and 11 bases had no gene match. CDR3 protein: CATTPDRGKTEAFF. CDR3 coding DNA: TGTGCCACCACTCCCGACAGGGGGAAAACTGAAGCTTTCTTT.